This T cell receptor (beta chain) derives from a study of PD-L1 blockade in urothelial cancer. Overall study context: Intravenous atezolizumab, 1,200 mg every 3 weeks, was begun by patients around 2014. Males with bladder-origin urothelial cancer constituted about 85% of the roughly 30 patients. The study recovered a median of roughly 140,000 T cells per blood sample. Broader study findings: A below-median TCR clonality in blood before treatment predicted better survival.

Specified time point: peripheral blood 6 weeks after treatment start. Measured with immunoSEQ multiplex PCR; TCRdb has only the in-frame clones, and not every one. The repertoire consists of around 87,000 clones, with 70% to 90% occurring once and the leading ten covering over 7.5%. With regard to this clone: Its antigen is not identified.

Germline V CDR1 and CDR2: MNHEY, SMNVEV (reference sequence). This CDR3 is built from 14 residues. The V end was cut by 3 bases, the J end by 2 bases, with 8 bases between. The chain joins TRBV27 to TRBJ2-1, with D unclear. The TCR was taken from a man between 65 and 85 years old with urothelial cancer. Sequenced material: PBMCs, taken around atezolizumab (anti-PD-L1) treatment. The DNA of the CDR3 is TGTGCCAGCAGTTTTGGGCAGGCCTACAATGAGCAGTTCTTC. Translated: CASSFGQAYNEQFF.